This TCR beta chain originates from a study of T cells after yellow fever vaccination. Study context: Preparation of the low-cell-number fractions used SMART-Seq v4 Ultra Low Input. Study-level findings and limits: Booster samples showed a return of most primary-vaccination clones (almost 97% CD4, 88% CD8). Repertoires sorted by FACS could include abundant clonotypes that are contaminants from the bulk population.

5'RACE template switching added a universal primer site and UMIs to TCR cDNA. Each CDR3 protein gets one entry after TCRdb re-called the 5' RACE reads with MiXCR. The sample holds 310,000 or so distinct CDR3 sequences, more than 3% seen once. For this clonotype: Its antigen is still unknown.

V was trimmed by 6 bases and J by 4 bases, leaving 21 bases between them. This CDR3 has 16 residues. The germline V gene encodes CDR1 MDHEN and CDR2 SYDVKM. Material: PBMCs, obtained on the day of the yellow fever booster vaccination. The gene calls are TRBV28 and TRBJ1-2; D remains ambiguous. The TCR was taken from a man aged 18 to 30 who received the YFV17D yellow fever vaccine. CDR3 in DNA: TGTGCCAGCAGCCAGACGACTCAAGCCATGTCCTATGGCTACACCTTC. Translated, it gives CASSQTTQAMSYGYTF.